This T cell receptor (beta chain) is from a study of blood T cells in healthy people across ages. Study results and caveats: In these data, TCR beta diversity tracked strongly with naive T cell percentage.

A J-beta primer mix and a sample-barcoded 5' primer were used in a second PCR of about 6 to 12 cycles. TCRdb analysed the 5' RACE reads with MiXCR anew, one entry per CDR3 protein. Of about 1,500,000 distinct CDR3 sequences detected, 40% to 50% appear once; the ten largest clones hold approximately 7.9%. The CDR3 covers 16 residues. Germline values: CDR1 SGDLS, CDR2 YYNGEE. V lost 0 bases and J lost 2, with 14 bases in between. On this clonotype itself: Its matching antigen is unknown.

The chain carries TRBV9 and TRBJ2-5; D is perhaps TRBD2 (5 bases). The material sequenced was blood. This sequence originates from a woman between 18 and 30 years old in good health. Here the CDR3 reads CASSVGLLAAQETQYF. CDR3 nucleotide sequence: TGTGCCAGCAGCGTAGGACTCCTAGCTGCTCAAGAGACCCAGTACTTC.